A selection of T cell receptor beta chains follows, all from one sample in a study of blood T cells in healthy people across ages. One entry per CDR3 protein results from TCRdb running MiXCR on the 5' RACE reads. The repertoire includes around 1.5 million distinct CDR3 sequences, 45% to 70% of them detected once, and 6.5% to 8.5% sits in the top ten. The material sequenced was blood. The receptors originated from a man aged 18-30 years in good health. CDR3s leave out the opening cysteine and the closing phenylalanine or tryptophan. Rows give clone size only sometimes, using once, few, many, or a class for an expanded clone.

J gene,V gene,clone size,CDR3 protein
TRBJ1-4,TRBV27,-,ASRPRGKLEKLF
TRBJ2-1,TRBV29-1,-,SVEPSGRPNEQF
TRBJ2-3,TRBV5-1,few,ASSLAVSGSSTDTQY
TRBJ2-4,TRBV6-6,few,ASSLDRKGQY
TRBJ1-5,TRBV12-3/TRBV12-4,-,ASSLDVGRGTVKPQH
TRBJ1-4,TRBV7-9,-,ASRRGPGRANEKLF
-,TRBV20-1,-,SAASRGRGSYEQY
TRBJ2-3,TRBV4-1,-,ASSQSPGKGRGNTQY
TRBJ2-7,TRBV29-1,few,SAGASGREQY
TRBJ2-3,TRBV6-2/TRBV6-3,-,ASSYEGISDTQY
TRBJ2-7,TRBV20-1,few,SAIMTSGNSYEQY
TRBJ1-1,TRBV29-1,-,SVRGQRLNTEAF
TRBJ1-2,TRBV28,once,ASSSTGGWYGYT
TRBJ2-3,TRBV12-3/TRBV12-4,few,ASSLTATTDTQY
TRBJ1-4,TRBV27,-,ASSLSVETTNEKLF
TRBJ2-1,TRBV11-2,once,ASSLGRRGQSHNEQF
TRBJ2-7,TRBV20-1,-,SARESSGRDEQY
TRBJ2-7,TRBV20-1,-,STSPGLGLSYEQY
TRBJ2-3,TRBV6-6,few,ASKEDTSVADTQY
TRBJ2-5,TRBV7-2,-,ASSLGLAGWQY